The rows below give T cell receptor beta chains drawn from one sample of a study of shared clonotypes between healthy human individuals. The protocol was immunoSEQ multiplex PCR, while the TCRdb copy is restricted to in-frame clones and leaves out a portion. The profile shows roughly 770,000 clones, just over 95% of them singletons. Sample: naive CD8+ T cells sorted from blood. Receptor source: a man aged 30 to 45 in good health. Both conserved end residues are part of each CDR3. Fields, in order: V gene, D gene, J gene, CDR3 protein. A D gene is named only where the DNA matches it firmly.

V: TRBV7-9; D: TRBD2; J: TRBJ2-7; CDR3: CASSLVGTGGSEQYF
V: TRBV27; D: -; J: TRBJ2-1; CDR3: CASSLTGAYNEQFF
V: TRBV28; D: TRBD1; J: TRBJ2-7; CDR3: CAKHPGTAYEQYF
V: TRBV25-1; D: TRBD2; J: TRBJ2-3; CDR3: CASRPGTSGIEDTQYF
V: TRBV27; D: -; J: TRBJ2-1; CDR3: CAVGRVRGSEQFF
V: TRBV19; D: -; J: TRBJ1-1; CDR3: CASSIGPTQMNTEAFF
V: TRBV5-5; D: -; J: TRBJ2-6; CDR3: CASSSQGISGANVLTF
V: TRBV27; D: -; J: TRBJ1-1; CDR3: CASSSHVGGGYNAEAFF
V: TRBV9; D: -; J: TRBJ2-3; CDR3: CASSVGQGGQDTQYF
V: TRBV6-5; D: TRBD1; J: TRBJ2-7; CDR3: CASSTSGTGFEQYF
V: TRBV7-9; D: TRBD2; J: TRBJ2-3; CDR3: CASSFRTGLAGNTDTQYF
V: TRBV10-3; D: -; J: TRBJ2-5; CDR3: CAISEGSASQETQYF
V: TRBV29-1; D: -; J: TRBJ1-5; CDR3: CSAGGLGNQPQHF
V: TRBV15; D: TRBD1; J: TRBJ1-3; CDR3: CATSREIGGTGNTIYF
V: TRBV4-3; D: -; J: TRBJ2-5; CDR3: CASSQDTSATSQETQYF
V: TRBV7-2; D: -; J: TRBJ1-2; CDR3: CASSRRNYYGYTF
V: TRBV25-1; D: -; J: TRBJ1-2; CDR3: CASSWGGGEEYGYTF
V: TRBV19; D: -; J: TRBJ2-5; CDR3: CASSAGISGTQYF
V: TRBV28; D: -; J: TRBJ2-7; CDR3: CASSRPPQAQYF
V: TRBV6-5; D: TRBD1; J: TRBJ2-7; CDR3: CASSYSGTGSGEQYF
V: TRBV3-2; D: -; J: TRBJ2-7; CDR3: CASSDTGYF
V: TRBV5-1; D: -; J: TRBJ2-3; CDR3: CASSLVGTSTDTQYF
V: TRBV4-1; D: TRBD2; J: TRBJ2-3; CDR3: CASSQEASGSTDTQYF
V: TRBV9; D: -; J: TRBJ1-2; CDR3: CASSGQVFYGYTF
V: TRBV5-5; D: TRBD2; J: TRBJ2-2; CDR3: CASSFVSGRNTGELFF
V: TRBV18; D: TRBD2; J: TRBJ2-1; CDR3: CASRGLAGEVRDNEQFF
V: TRBV27; D: -; J: TRBJ2-3; CDR3: CASSFRWGHTDTQYF
V: TRBV9; D: TRBD2; J: TRBJ2-7; CDR3: CASSPGLAGVGEQYF
V: TRBV11-2; D: -; J: TRBJ2-7; CDR3: CASSLASGIRAHEQYF
V: TRBV18; D: -; J: TRBJ2-5; CDR3: CASSNPSETQYF
V: TRBV19; D: -; J: TRBJ2-7; CDR3: CASSRVPTGHEQYF
V: TRBV29-1; D: TRBD1; J: TRBJ2-1; CDR3: CSVEGADRVSYNEQFF
V: TRBV23-1; D: TRBD1; J: TRBJ1-5; CDR3: CASSQGGGAEYQPQHF
V: TRBV5-4; D: -; J: TRBJ2-7; CDR3: CASSYRKGGSYEQYF